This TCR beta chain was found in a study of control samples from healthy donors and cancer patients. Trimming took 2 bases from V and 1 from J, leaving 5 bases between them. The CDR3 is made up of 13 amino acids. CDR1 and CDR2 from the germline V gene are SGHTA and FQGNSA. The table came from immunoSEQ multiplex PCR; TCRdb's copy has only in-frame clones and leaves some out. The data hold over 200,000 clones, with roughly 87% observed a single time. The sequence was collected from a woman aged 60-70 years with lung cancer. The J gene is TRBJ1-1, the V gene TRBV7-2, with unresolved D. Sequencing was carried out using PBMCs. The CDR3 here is CASSLWANTEAFF. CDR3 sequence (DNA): TGTGCCAGCAGCTTATGGGCGAACACTGAAGCTTTCTTT.